One sample yielded the 32 T cell receptor beta chains listed below, sequenced in a study of early T cells in non-severe SARS-CoV-2 infection. TCRdb ran MiXCR on the 5' RACE reads and lists one entry per CDR3 protein. Of roughly 67,000 distinct CDR3 sequences in the sample, 12% were seen once. Sequencing used whole blood. These receptors all come from an adult who was a healthcare worker with PCR-confirmed SARS-CoV-2 infection or an uninfected control (not recorded which).

Written as DNA, the CDR3 is TGTGCCAGCAGTTCGGACAGGGGAAGTCCTAACTATGGCTACACCTTC. Protein product: CASSSDRGSPNYGYTF. J is TRBJ1-2 and V is TRBV27, with 9 bases aligning to TRBD1. Trimming at V came to 4 bases and at J to 0 bases, leaving 6 bases not matched to a gene. CDR1 is MNHEY, CDR2 SMNVEV, per germline (reference sequence). This CDR3 is built from 16 residues.

This clonotype was seen ten or more times. The chain has TRBV14 and TRBJ2-5, with TRBD1 matching over 11 bases. Germline V gene lookup returns CDR1 SGHDN and CDR2 FVKESK. V lost 4 bases and J lost 7; bases outside the gene matches: 8. The CDR3 length is 15 residues. The CDR3 DNA follows: TGTGCCAGCAGCCGAACGGGACAGGGGGTAGGGACCCAGTACTTC. Amino acids: CASSRTGQGVGTQYF.

This clonotype appeared a few times. The CDR3 here is CSVGLVGEQYF. CDR3 in DNA: TGCAGCGTAGGCCTTGTTGGCGAGCAGTACTTC. The chain couples TRBV29-1 to TRBJ2-7; D is undetermined. The CDR3 is 11 residues long. The V gene lost 6 bases and the J gene lost 6 bases, with 12 bases spanning the gap. Germline V CDR1 and CDR2: SQVTM, ANQGSEA.

This clonotype showed up just a few times. The CDR3, as DNA: TGTGCCAGCAGCCCCCCCGAAGGGTCCGGGTCACCCCTCCACTTT. Translated: CASSPPEGSGSPLHF. V usage is TRBV7-9 and J usage is TRBJ1-6; D unclear. CDR1 is SEHNR and CDR2 is FQNEAQ in the germline V gene (reference sequence). This CDR3 has 15 amino acids. Trimming removed 5 bases from V and 10 bases from J, with 18 bases in between. The full variable domain, its missing parts supplied by reference TRBV7-9 and TRBJ1-6, is DTGVSQNPRHKITKRGQNVTFRCDPISEHNRLYWYRQTLGQGPEFLTYFQNEAQLEKSRLLSDRFSAERPKGSFSTLEIQRTEQGDSAMYLCASSPPEGSGSPLHFGNGTRLTVT.

The chain links TRBV20-1 to TRBJ2-7; the match to TRBD1 covers 8 bases. Germline V gene data show CDR1 as DFQATT and CDR2 as SNEGSKA (reference sequence). The CDR3 consists of 15 residues. V lost 3 bases, J lost 3 bases, and 10 bases stayed unmatched. The CDR3 DNA reads as TGCAGTGCTAGCACAGTTCAAGGACAGGGCTACGAGCAGTACTTC. As protein: CSASTVQGQGYEQYF.

A few counts support this clonotype. This may be a read error, as it is one base from a much larger clone. The J gene is TRBJ2-2, the V gene TRBV30; TRBD1 is a possible D gene (6 bases). Germline V CDR1 and CDR2: GTSNPN, SVGIG (reference sequence). The V and J ends lost 0 bases and 3 bases respectively, with 11 bases between them. The CDR3 runs to 15 residues. The chain's CDR3 is CAWSVGDKDTGELFF. The DNA for the CDR3 is TGTGCCTGGAGTGTAGGGGACAAGGACACCGGGGAGCTGTTTTTT.

This clonotype was seen ten or more times. V usage is TRBV6-6 and J usage is TRBJ2-4; tentatively, D is TRBD2 (6 bases). Trimming took 5 bases from V and 0 from J, leaving 8 bases between them. Germline V gene data show CDR1 as MNHNY and CDR2 as SVGAGI (reference sequence). CDR3 length: 14 residues. The CDR3 coding sequence is TGTGCCAGCAGTGGGGAGGTAGCCAAAAACATTCAGTACTTC. Translation: CASSGEVAKNIQYF.

This clonotype was counted between two and nine times. This chain uses TRBV25-1 with TRBJ2-7; weak D call: TRBD1 (5 bases). Trimming removed 3 bases at V and 6 bases at J, with 9 bases between. CDR3 length equals 12 residues. CDR1 is MGHDK and CDR2 is SYGVNS in the germline V gene. The CDR3 here is CASSDQGIEQYF. Here the CDR3 DNA reads TGTGCCAGCAGTGATCAGGGTATCGAGCAGTACTTC.

The chain uses TRBV13 and TRBJ2-5; possibly TRBD1 for D (7 bases). The germline CDR1 and CDR2 sequences are PRHDT and FYEKMQ (reference sequence). The CDR3 runs to 16 residues. V gave up 3 bases and J gave up 0 bases, with 14 bases separating them. CDR3 loop: CASSFWRGRNQETQYF. In DNA, the CDR3 is TGTGCCAGCAGCTTCTGGAGGGGGCGAAACCAAGAGACCCAGTACTTC. The complete variable domain, with remaining parts taken from reference TRBV13 and TRBJ2-5, reads AAGVIQSPRHLIKEKRETATLKCYPIPRHDTVYWYQQGPGQDPQFLISFYEKMQSDKGSIPDRFSAQQFSDYHSELNMSSLELGDSALYFCASSFWRGRNQETQYFGPGTRLLVL.

The gene calls are TRBV6-2 or TRBV6-3 and TRBJ2-7; D unresolved. Germline CDR1 reads MNHEY; CDR2 reads SVGEGT. This CDR3 is built from 12 residues. V was clipped by 4 bases and J by 3 bases, with 7 bases between them. The CDR3 DNA is TGTGCCAGCAGTTGGGATTACTACGAGCAGTACTTC. This gives the protein CASSWDYYEQYF.

The V gene is TRBV6-2 or TRBV6-3, the J gene TRBJ2-6; D might be TRBD2 (5 bases). Germline V gene data show CDR1 as MNHEY and CDR2 as SVGEGT. V lost 11 bases and J lost 2, with 16 bases in between. The CDR3 covers 15 residues. This CDR3 is CALQDGVAGANVLTF. CDR3 in DNA: TGTGCCCTCCAGGACGGGGTGGCTGGGGCCAACGTCCTGACTTTC.

For the CDR3, the DNA is TGTGCCAGCAGCCGTCGACAGGCCGGAGTGACCGGGGAGCTGTTTTTT. It translates to CASSRRQAGVTGELFF. The J gene is TRBJ2-2, the V gene TRBV11-2, with D tentatively TRBD1 (6 bases). Trimming stripped 5 bases from V and 5 bases from J, with 18 bases between. The CDR3 is made up of 16 amino acids. Per germline, CDR1 SGHAT and CDR2 FQNNGV.

The chain is built from TRBV12-3 or TRBV12-4 and TRBJ2-1, with a possible D match to TRBD2 (6 bases). Trimming shortened V by 1 base and J by 5 bases, and 12 bases separated the two germline ends. The CDR3 covers 15 residues. CDR3: CASSLVLANHNEQFF. As DNA, the CDR3 is TGTGCCAGCAGTTTAGTCCTAGCGAACCACAATGAGCAGTTCTTC.

In this sample, this clonotype turned up a few times. V is TRBV21-1 and J is TRBJ2-7. TRBV21-1 is reported as a pseudogene. CDR3 length: 13 residues. This CDR3 is CASRYALECEQYF. The CDR3 nucleotides are TGTGCCAGCAGGTATGCGTTAGAGTGCGAGCAGTACTTC.

In its sample, this clonotype was seen once. The chain has TRBV11-2 and TRBJ2-3, with D unclear. The germline CDR1 and CDR2 sequences are SGHAT and FQNNGV. This CDR3 region has 13 residues. DNA for the CDR3: TGTGTCTCAACCACCTTCGGCACAGATACGCAGTATTTT. Translation gives CVSTTFGTDTQYF.

The chain employs TRBV29-1 and TRBJ2-3, with 8 bases fitting TRBD2. Germline V CDR1 and CDR2: SQVTM, ANQGSEA. Unmatched junction bases numbered 14, after V lost 2 bases and J lost 1 base. This CDR3 spans 18 amino acids. The CDR3 nucleotides are TGCAGCGTTGAAAGGACCCCTCCCAGCGGGGGACGCACAGATACGCAGTATTTT. It encodes CSVERTPPSGGRTDTQYF.

This clonotype came up many times. This chain uses TRBV11-2 with TRBJ2-7; D call uncertain. Germline-derived CDR1 and CDR2 are SGHAT and FQNNGV. Trimming left V 1 base short and J 3 bases short, with 10 bases between. This CDR3 comprises 14 residues. The CDR3 protein is CASSLGLTLYEQYF. The CDR3 DNA sequence: TGTGCCAGCAGCTTAGGTCTCACACTCTACGAGCAGTACTTC.

The chain recombines TRBV20-1 with TRBJ2-3; no definite D call. The germline V gene encodes CDR1 DFQATT and CDR2 SNEGSKA (reference sequence). This CDR3 is built from 13 residues. V was clipped by 3 bases and J by 0 bases, with 7 bases between them. The CDR3 loop is CSARRSSTDTQYF. For the CDR3, the DNA is TGCAGTGCTAGGCGGTCTAGCACAGATACGCAGTATTTT.

This clonotype showed up many times. The V gene is TRBV10-2, the J gene TRBJ2-7; D may be TRBD1 (6 bases). The V end was cut by 4 bases, the J end by 2 bases, with 18 bases between. The CDR3 covers 16 residues. The V gene's germline CDR1 is WSHSY and CDR2 SAAADI. The CDR3 sequence is CASSGLQTGATYEQYF. The CDR3 DNA sequence: TGCGCCAGCAGTGGACTTCAGACAGGCGCAACCTACGAGCAGTACTTC.

This clonotype was recorded a few times. V gene TRBV6-2 or TRBV6-3 combines with J gene TRBJ2-7; weak D call: TRBD2 (5 bases). The CDR3 is made up of 14 amino acids. V lost 10 bases to trimming and J lost 0 bases, with 16 bases between them. CDR1 MNHEY and CDR2 SVGEGT come from the germline V gene. The CDR3: CATRTEEFSYEQYF. CDR3 in DNA: TGTGCCACCCGGACGGAGGAATTCTCCTACGAGCAGTACTTC.

In this sample, this clonotype turned up many times. The CDR3 is CASSLPGIGSPLHF. The CDR3 nucleotides read TGTGCCAGCAGCCTACCGGGGATAGGGTCACCCCTCCACTTT. The genes are TRBV11-2 and TRBJ1-6; unclear D gene. The CDR3 is made up of 14 amino acids. Looked up from germline, CDR1 is SGHAT and CDR2 is FQNNGV. V dropped 5 bases and J dropped 10 bases, with 15 bases sitting between them.

This clonotype showed up just a few times. J is TRBJ1-1 and V is TRBV7-6, with a possible D match to TRBD1 (6 bases). The CDR3 extends over 14 amino acids. The V and J ends lost 3 bases and 6 bases respectively, with 14 bases between them. The germline V gene encodes CDR1 SGHVS and CDR2 FNYEAQ. This CDR3 is CASSFAGATSEAFF. CDR3 DNA: TGTGCCAGCAGCTTTGCAGGGGCCACCTCTGAAGCTTTCTTT.

This clonotype came up a few times. The chain links TRBV5-1 to TRBJ2-7; weak D call: TRBD1 (5 bases). V gave up 0 bases and J gave up 2 bases, with 18 bases separating them. Germline lookup yields CDR1 SGHRS and CDR2 YFSETQ. The CDR3 sequence is 17 residues long. The CDR3, as DNA: TGCGCCAGCAGCTTGGTGGGGCAGGGCTATCCCCCCTACGAGCAGTACTTC. This codes for CASSLVGQGYPPYEQYF.

The CDR3 DNA is TGTGCCTGGAGGGACAGGGGTAAGCAGCCCCAGCATTTT. Residues: CAWRDRGKQPQHF. The V and J genes are TRBV30 and TRBJ1-5, with 9 nucleotides matching TRBD1. The CDR3 consists of 13 residues. V was clipped by 3 bases and J by 7 bases; unmatched bases: 4. The germline gives CDR1 GTSNPN, CDR2 SVGIG (reference sequence).

This clonotype was detected a few times. The V and J genes are TRBV20-1 and TRBJ2-5; 8 bases fit TRBD1. In germline, CDR1 is DFQATT, CDR2 SNEGSKA (reference sequence). The CDR3 is 13 residues long. J gave up 3 bases and V 0 bases, and 0 bases lay outside the gene matches. This CDR3 is CSARETGEETQYF. DNA for the CDR3: TGCAGTGCTAGAGAGACAGGGGAAGAGACCCAGTACTTC.

This clonotype occurred a few times. The rearrangement links TRBV6-5 to TRBJ2-7, with 7 bases identical to TRBD1. V dropped 0 bases and J dropped 4; count of bases not matched to a gene: 3. The CDR3 is 14 amino acids. The germline V gene encodes CDR1 MNHEY and CDR2 SVGAGI. CDR3 in amino acids: CASSYSTGTYEQYF. In DNA form, the CDR3 reads TGTGCCAGCAGTTACTCGACAGGGACGTACGAGCAGTACTTC.

This clonotype was counted at least ten times. The rearrangement joins TRBV7-6 to TRBJ2-3; unclear D gene. This CDR3 has 16 residues. CDR1 and CDR2 (germline): SGHVS, FNYEAQ. V shed 2 bases and J shed 2 bases, with 14 bases lying between them. The DNA for the CDR3 is TGTGCCAGCAGCTTACGGCCGACTGGCGTCACAGATACGCAGTATTTT. This gives the protein CASSLRPTGVTDTQYF.

This clonotype was counted many times. V and J are TRBV27 and TRBJ1-6; 9 bases align to TRBD1. The CDR3 is 14 amino acids. The germline CDR1 and CDR2 sequences are MNHEY and SMNVEV (reference sequence). The ends lost 7 bases at V and 10 bases at J; junction bases unmatched: 8. The CDR3 is CASTSGTGRSPLHF. The CDR3 nucleotides are TGTGCCAGCACCTCCGGGACAGGGCGGTCACCCCTCCACTTT.

The table lists this clonotype with many counts. The CDR3 spells CASSAYSGTGGYEQYF. The DNA of the CDR3 is TGTGCCAGCAGCGCCTATTCCGGGACAGGGGGCTACGAGCAGTACTTC. The rearrangement uses TRBV14 and TRBJ2-7; 11 bases align to TRBD1. The CDR3 sequence is 16 residues long. The V segment lost 5 bases and the J segment 3 bases; nucleotides outside the gene matches: 9. The germline V gene has CDR1 SGHDN and CDR2 FVKESK.

There are a few counts of this clonotype. The rearrangement joins TRBV5-4 to TRBJ1-6; unclear D gene. The V end lost 5 bases, the J end lost 10 bases, and 16 bases lay between the germline ends. Germline loops: CDR1 SGHNT, CDR2 YYREEE (reference sequence). This CDR3 spans 14 amino acids. The CDR3 nucleotides are TGTGCCAGCAGACTCGCCATAGAGGGATCACCCCTCCACTTT. It is translated as CASRLAIEGSPLHF.

In its sample, this clonotype was seen many times. The rearrangement links TRBV27 to TRBJ1-1, with D perhaps TRBD1 (6 bases). The CDR3 totals 15 residues. Germline CDR1 is MNHEY and CDR2 is SMNVEV (reference sequence). Trimming shortened V by 2 bases and J by 0 bases, and 10 bases separated the two germline ends. In nucleotides, the CDR3 is TGTGCCAGCAGTTTACTGGCAGGGGTGAACACTGAAGCTTTCTTT. It is translated as CASSLLAGVNTEAFF.

In its sample, this clonotype was seen many times. The chain has TRBV6-5 and TRBJ2-7; 12 bases agree with TRBD2. J gave up 2 bases and V 0 bases, and 8 bases lay outside the gene matches. The CDR3 has 18 residues. Germline V gene data show CDR1 as MNHEY and CDR2 as SVGAGI. CDR3 amino acids: CASSYSKGRTSGTYEQYF. CDR3 DNA sequence: TGTGCCAGCAGTTACTCGAAGGGTAGGACTAGCGGGACCTACGAGCAGTACTTC.